This T cell receptor beta chain emerged from a study of PD-1 blockade in classical Hodgkin lymphoma. The data were produced by immunoSEQ multiplex PCR, yet TCRdb's version contains in-frame clones alone and is incomplete. In the table there are approximately 29,000 clones, around 77% of which are singletons. Indicated time point: cycle 4 day 1 (C4D1), after 5 to 7 weeks of nivolumab. Brentuximab vedotin exposure varied among the patients, all of whom had relapsed after autologous stem cell transplantation. This TCR was sampled from a human donor with classical Hodgkin lymphoma. The sequencing used peripheral blood mononuclear cells (PBMCs), collected before the fourth cycle of nivolumab.

Written as DNA, the CDR3 is TGTGCCAGCAGTCTAGCGGGCTTTAGCACAGATACGCAGTATTTT. Translated: CASSLAGFSTDTQYF. J is TRBJ2-3 and V is TRBV28, with 8 bases fitting TRBD2. Germline CDR1 and CDR2: MDHEN and SYDVKM. V gave up 5 bases and J gave up 0 bases; unmatched junction bases: 4. This CDR3 region has 15 residues.